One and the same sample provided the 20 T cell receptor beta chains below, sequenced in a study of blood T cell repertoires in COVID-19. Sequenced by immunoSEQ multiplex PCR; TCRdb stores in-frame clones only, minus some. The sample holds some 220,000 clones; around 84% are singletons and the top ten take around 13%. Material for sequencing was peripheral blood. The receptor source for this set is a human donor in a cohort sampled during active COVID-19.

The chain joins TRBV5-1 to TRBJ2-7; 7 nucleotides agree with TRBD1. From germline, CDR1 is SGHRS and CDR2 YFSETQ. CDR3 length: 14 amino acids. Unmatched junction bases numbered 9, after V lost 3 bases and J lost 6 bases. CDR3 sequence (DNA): TGCGCCAGCAGCTCCTCGGGACAGTCTACCGAGCAGTACTTC. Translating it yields CASSSSGQSTEQYF.

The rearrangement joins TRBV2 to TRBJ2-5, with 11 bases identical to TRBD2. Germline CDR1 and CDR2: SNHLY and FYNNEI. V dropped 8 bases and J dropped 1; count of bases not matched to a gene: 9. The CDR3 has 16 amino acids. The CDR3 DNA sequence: TGTGCCAGCCTCACGCGACTAGCGGGACTCCAAGAGACCCAGTACTTC. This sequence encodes CASLTRLAGLQETQYF.

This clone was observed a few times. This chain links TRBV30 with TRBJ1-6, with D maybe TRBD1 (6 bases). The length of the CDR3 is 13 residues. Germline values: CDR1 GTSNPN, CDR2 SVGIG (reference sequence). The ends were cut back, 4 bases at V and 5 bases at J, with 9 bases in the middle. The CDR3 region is CAWTGQNNSPLHF. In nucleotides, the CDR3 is TGTGCCTGGACGGGACAAAATAATTCACCCCTCCACTTT.

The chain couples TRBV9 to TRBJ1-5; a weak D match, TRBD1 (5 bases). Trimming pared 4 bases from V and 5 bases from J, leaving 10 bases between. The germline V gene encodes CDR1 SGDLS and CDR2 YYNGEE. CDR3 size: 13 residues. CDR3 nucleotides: TGTGCCAGCAGCCAATGGGGGGATCAGCCCCAGCATTTT. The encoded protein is CASSQWGDQPQHF.

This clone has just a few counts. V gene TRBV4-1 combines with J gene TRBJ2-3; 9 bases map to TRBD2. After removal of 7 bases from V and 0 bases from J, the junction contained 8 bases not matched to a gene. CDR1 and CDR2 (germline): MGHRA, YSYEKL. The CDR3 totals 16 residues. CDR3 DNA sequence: TGCGCCAGCAAAAGGGGGCTAGCGGGGAGCACAGATACGCAGTATTTT. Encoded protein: CASKRGLAGSTDTQYF.

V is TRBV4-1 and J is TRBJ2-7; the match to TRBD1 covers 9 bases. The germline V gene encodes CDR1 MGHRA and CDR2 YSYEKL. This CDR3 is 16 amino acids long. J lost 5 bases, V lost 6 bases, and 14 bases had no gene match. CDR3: CASSRSGTGFTHEQYF. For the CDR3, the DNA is TGCGCCAGCAGTCGTTCCGGGACAGGGTTTACCCACGAGCAGTACTTC.

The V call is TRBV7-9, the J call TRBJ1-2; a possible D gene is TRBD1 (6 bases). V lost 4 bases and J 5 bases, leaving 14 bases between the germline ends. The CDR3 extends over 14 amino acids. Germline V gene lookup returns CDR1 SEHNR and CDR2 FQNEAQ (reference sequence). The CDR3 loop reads CASSSPGQRYGYTF. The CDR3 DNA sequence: TGTGCCAGCAGCTCCCCGGGACAACGATATGGCTACACCTTC. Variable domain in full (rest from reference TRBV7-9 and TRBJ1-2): DTGVSQNPRHKITKRGQNVTFRCDPISEHNRLYWYRQTLGQGPEFLTYFQNEAQLEKSRLLSDRFSAERPKGSFSTLEIQRTEQGDSAMYLCASSSPGQRYGYTFGSGTRLTVV.

The CDR3 DNA sequence: TGTGCCAGCCGCGTTGACAGGGGCCCACCTATGAACACTGAAGCTTTCTTT. It codes for CASRVDRGPPMNTEAFF. The chain has TRBV18 and TRBJ1-1; TRBD1 matches 8 bases. Germline CDR1 and CDR2: KGHSH and LQKENI. This CDR3 has 17 residues. Germline trimming cut 8 bases from V and 0 bases from J; bases unmatched to any gene: 14.

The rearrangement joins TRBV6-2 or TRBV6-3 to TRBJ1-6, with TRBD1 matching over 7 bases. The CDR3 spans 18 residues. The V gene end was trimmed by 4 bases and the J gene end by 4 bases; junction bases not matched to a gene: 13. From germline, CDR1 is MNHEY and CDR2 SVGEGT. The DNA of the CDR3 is TGTGCCAGCAGTTTGACAGGGATAGATGGATCATATAATTCACCCCTCCACTTT. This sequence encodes CASSLTGIDGSYNSPLHF.

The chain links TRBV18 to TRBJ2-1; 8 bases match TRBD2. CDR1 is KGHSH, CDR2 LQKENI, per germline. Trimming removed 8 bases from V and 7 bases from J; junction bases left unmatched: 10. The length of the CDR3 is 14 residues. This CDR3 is CASREGVYVNEQFF. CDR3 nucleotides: TGTGCCAGCCGGGAGGGGGTGTACGTGAATGAGCAGTTCTTC.

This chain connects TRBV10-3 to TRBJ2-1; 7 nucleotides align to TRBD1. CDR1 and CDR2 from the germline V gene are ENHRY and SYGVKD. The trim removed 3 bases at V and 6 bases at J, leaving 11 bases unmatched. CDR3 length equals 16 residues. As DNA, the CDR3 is TGTGCCATCAGTGATCCCAAGGGAGACAGGGCCAATGAGCAGTTCTTC. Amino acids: CAISDPKGDRANEQFF.

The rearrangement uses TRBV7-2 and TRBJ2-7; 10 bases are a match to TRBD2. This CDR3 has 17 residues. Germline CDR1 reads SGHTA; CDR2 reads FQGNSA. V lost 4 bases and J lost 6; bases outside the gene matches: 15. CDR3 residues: CASSSYLVAGGGGEQYF. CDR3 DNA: TGTGCCAGCAGCTCATACCTCGTAGCGGGAGGTGGAGGCGAGCAGTACTTC.

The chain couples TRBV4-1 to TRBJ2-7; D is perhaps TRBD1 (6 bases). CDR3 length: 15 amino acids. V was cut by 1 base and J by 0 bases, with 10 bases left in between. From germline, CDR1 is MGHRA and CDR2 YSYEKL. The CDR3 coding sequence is TGCGCCAGCAGCCAAGGGACAGTGAGCTCCTACGAGCAGTACTTC. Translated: CASSQGTVSSYEQYF.

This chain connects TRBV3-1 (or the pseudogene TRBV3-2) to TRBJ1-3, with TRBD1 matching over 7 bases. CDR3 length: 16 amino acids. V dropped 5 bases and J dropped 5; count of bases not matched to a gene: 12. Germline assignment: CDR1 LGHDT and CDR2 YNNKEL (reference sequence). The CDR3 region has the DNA TGTGCCAGCAGCTCCCGGGCCGGACAGGTCCGAAACACCATATATTTT. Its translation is CASSSRAGQVRNTIYF.

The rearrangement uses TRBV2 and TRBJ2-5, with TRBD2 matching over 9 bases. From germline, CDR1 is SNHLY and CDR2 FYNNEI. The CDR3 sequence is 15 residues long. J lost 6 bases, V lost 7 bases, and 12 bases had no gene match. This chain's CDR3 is CASTEDLAGVQTQYF. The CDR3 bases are TGTGCCAGCACCGAGGATTTAGCGGGGGTACAGACCCAGTACTTC.

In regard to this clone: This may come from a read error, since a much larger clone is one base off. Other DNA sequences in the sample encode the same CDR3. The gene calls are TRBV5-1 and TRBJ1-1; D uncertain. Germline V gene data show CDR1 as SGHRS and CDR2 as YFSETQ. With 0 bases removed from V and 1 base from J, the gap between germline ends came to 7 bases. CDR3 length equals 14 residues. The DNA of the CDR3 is TGCGCCAGCAGCTTGGATGCAGGGAACACTGAAGCTTTCTTT. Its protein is CASSLDAGNTEAFF.

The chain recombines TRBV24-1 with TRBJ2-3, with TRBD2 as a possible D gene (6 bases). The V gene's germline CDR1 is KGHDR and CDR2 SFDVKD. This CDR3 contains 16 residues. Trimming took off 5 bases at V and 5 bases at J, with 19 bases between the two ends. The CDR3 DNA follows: TGTGCCACCAGTGGGGCCGGCGGGACCGCGGGAGATACGCAGTATTTT. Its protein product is CATSGAGGTAGDTQYF.

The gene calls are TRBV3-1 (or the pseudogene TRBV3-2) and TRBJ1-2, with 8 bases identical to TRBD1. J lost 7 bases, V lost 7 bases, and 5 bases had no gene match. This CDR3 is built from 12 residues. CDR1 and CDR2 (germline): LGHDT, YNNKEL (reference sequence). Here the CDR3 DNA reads TGTGCCAGCAACGGACAGGGTTCTGGCTACACCTTC. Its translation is CASNGQGSGYTF.

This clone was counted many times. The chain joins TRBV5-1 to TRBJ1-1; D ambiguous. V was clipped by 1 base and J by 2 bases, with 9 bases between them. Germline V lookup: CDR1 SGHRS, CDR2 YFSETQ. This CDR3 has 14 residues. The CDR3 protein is CASSLRYRNTEAFF. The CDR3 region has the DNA TGCGCCAGCAGCTTGAGGTACAGAAACACTGAAGCTTTCTTT.

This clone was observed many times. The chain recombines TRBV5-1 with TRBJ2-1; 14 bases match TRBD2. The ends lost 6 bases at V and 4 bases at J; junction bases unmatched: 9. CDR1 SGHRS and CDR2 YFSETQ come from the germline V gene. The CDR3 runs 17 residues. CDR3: CASTGTSGRKAYNEQFF. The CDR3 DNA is TGCGCCAGCACCGGGACTAGCGGGAGAAAGGCATACAATGAGCAGTTCTTC.